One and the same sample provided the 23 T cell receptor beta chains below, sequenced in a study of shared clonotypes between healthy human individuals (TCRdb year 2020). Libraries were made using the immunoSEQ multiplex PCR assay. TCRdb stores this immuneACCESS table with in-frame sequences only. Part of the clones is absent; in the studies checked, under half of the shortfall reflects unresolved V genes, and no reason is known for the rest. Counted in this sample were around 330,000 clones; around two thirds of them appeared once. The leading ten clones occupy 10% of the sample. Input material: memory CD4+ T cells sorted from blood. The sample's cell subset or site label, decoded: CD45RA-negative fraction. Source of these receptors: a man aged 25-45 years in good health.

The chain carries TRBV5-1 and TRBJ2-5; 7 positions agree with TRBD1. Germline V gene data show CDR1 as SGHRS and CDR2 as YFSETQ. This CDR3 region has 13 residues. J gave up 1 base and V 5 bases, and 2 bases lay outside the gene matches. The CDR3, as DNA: TGCGCCAGCAGTCAGGGGGTCCAAGAGACCCAGTACTTC. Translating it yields CASSQGVQETQYF.

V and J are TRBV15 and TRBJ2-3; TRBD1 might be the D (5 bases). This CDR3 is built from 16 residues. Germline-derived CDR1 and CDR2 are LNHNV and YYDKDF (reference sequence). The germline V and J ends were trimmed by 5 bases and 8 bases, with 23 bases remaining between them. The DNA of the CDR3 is TGTGCCACCAGCCCAAGCCTCCAAGCACCTGACAGTACGCAGTATTTT. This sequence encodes CATSPSLQAPDSTQYF.

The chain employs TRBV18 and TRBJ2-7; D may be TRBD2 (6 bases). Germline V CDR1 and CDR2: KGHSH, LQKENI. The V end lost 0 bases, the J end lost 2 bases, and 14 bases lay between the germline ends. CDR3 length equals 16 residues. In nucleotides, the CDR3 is TGTGCCAGCTCACCACCTCCATGGCTAGCGACCTACGAGCAGTACTTC. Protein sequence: CASSPPPWLATYEQYF. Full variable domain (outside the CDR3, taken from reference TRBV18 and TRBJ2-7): NAGVMQNPRHLVRRRGQEARLRCSPMKGHSHVYWYRQLPEEGLKFMVYLQKENIIDESGMPKERFSAEFPKEGPSILRIQQVVRGDSAAYFCASSPPPWLATYEQYFGPGTRLTVT.

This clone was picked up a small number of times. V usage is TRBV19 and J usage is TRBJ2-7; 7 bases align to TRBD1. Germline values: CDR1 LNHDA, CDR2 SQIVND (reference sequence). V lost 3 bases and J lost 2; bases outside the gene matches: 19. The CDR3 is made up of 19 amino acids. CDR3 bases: TGTGCCAGTAGTATCTCTCCGGGACAGTTTGAAAGGGCAGCCTACGAGCAGTACTTC. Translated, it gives CASSISPGQFERAAYEQYF.

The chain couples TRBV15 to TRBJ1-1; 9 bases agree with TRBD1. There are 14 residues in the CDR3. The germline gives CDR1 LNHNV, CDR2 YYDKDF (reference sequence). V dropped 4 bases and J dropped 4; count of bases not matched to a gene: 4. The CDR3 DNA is TGTGCCACCAGCAAAGCGGGACAGGGCACTGAAGCTTTCTTT. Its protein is CATSKAGQGTEAFF.

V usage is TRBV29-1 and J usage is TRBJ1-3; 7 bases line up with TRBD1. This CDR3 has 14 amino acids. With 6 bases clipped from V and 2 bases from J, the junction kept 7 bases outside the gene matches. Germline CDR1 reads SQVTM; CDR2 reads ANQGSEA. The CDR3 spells CSVAGTEAGNTIYF. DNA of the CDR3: TGCAGCGTCGCCGGGACAGAGGCTGGAAACACCATATATTTT.

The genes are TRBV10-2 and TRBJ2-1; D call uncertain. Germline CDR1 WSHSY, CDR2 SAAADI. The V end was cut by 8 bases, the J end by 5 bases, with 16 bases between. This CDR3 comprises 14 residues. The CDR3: CASCVSFWNNEQFF. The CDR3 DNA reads TGCGCCAGCTGCGTCAGCTTTTGGAACAATGAGCAGTTCTTC.

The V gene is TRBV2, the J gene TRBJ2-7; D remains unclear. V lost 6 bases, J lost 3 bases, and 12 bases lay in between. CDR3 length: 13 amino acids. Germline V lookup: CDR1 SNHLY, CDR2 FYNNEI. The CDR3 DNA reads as TGTGCCAGCAGCGCCTCCAGAAACTACGAGCAGTACTTC. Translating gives CASSASRNYEQYF.

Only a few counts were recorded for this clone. The CDR3 DNA is TGTGCCAGCAGCTTAGTGGCGGGCACCGGGGAGCTGTTTTTT. Protein: CASSLVAGTGELFF. J is TRBJ2-2 and V is TRBV7-9, with a weak D call TRBD2 (5 bases). This CDR3 comprises 14 residues. Trimming removed 1 base at V and 4 bases at J, with 7 bases between. Germline assignment: CDR1 SEHNR and CDR2 FQNEAQ (reference sequence).

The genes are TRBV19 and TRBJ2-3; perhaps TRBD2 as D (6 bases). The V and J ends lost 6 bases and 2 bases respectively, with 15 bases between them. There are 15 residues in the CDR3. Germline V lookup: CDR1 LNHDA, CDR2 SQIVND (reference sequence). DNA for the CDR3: TGTGCCAGTAGGTCGGAGGGCCGATACACAGATACGCAGTATTTT. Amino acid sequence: CASRSEGRYTDTQYF. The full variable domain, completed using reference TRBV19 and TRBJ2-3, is DGGITQSPKYLFRKEGQNVTLSCEQNLNHDAMYWYRQDPGQGLRLIYYSQIVNDFQKGDIAEGYSVSREKKESFPLTVTSAQKNPTAFYLCASRSEGRYTDTQYFGPGTRLTVL.

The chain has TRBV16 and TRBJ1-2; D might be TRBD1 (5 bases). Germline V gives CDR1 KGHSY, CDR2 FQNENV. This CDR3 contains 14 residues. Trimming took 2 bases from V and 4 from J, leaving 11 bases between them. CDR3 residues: CASSQRGSGYGYTF. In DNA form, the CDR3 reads TGTGCCAGCAGCCAAAGGGGTTCGGGCTATGGCTACACCTTC.

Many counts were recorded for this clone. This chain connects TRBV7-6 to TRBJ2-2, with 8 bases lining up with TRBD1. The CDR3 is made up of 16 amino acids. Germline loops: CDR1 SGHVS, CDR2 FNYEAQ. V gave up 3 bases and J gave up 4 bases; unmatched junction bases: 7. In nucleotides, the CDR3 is TGTGCCAGCAGCTTCACAGGGGGACCGGGCACCGGGGAGCTGTTTTTT. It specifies CASSFTGGPGTGELFF.

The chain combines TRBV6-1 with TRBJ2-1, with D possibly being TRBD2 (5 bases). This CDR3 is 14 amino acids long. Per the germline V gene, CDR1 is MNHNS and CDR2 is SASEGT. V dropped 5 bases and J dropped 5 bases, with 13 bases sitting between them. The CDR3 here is CASSFGRRNNEQFF. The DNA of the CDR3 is TGTGCCAGCAGTTTTGGGCGGAGGAACAATGAGCAGTTCTTC.

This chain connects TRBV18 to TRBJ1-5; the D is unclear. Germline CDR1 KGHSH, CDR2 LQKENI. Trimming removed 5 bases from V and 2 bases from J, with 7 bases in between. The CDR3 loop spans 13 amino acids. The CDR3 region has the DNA TGTGCCAGCTCAGCCGACCGCAATCAGCCCCAGCATTTT. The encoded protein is CASSADRNQPQHF.

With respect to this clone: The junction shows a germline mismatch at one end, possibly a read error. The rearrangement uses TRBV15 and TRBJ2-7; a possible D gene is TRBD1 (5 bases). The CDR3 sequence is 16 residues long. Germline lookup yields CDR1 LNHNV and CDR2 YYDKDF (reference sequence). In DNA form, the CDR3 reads TGTGCCACCAGCAGAGTAACAGGCCGCTGGTCCTCCGAGCAGTACTTC. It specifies CATSRVTGRWSSEQYF.

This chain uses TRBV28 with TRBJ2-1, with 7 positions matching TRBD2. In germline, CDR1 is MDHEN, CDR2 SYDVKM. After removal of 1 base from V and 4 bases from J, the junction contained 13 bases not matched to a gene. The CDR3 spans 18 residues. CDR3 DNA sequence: TGTGCCAGCAGTTTATCTAGACTAGCCACCCCCTTATACAATGAGCAGTTCTTC. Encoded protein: CASSLSRLATPLYNEQFF.

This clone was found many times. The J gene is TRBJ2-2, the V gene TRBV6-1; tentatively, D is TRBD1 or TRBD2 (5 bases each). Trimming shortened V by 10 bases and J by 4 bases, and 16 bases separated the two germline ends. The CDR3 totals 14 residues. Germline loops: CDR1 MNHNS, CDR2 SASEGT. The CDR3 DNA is TGTGCCATACTTCAGGGACGTGGCACCGGGGAGCTGTTTTTT. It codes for CAILQGRGTGELFF.

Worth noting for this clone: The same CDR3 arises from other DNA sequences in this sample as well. For the CDR3, the DNA is TGTGCCAGCAGGGACAGGGCCTTCACTGAAGCTTTCTTT. Translation gives CASRDRAFTEAFF. The gene calls are TRBV6-1 and TRBJ1-1; 8 nucleotides agree with TRBD1. Trimming at V came to 6 bases and at J to 4 bases, leaving 4 bases not matched to a gene. The germline V gene has CDR1 MNHNS and CDR2 SASEGT. This CDR3 has 13 amino acids.

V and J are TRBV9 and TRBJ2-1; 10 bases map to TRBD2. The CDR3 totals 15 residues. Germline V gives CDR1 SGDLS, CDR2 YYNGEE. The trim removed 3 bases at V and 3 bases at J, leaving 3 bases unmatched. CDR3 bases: TGTGCCAGCAGCGGTGAGCGGGAGGGCTACAATGAGCAGTTCTTC. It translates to CASSGEREGYNEQFF.

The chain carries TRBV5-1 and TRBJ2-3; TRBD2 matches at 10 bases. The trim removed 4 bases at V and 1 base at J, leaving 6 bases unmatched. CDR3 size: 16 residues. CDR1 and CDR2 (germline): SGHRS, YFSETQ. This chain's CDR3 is CASSLLAGGGTDTQYF. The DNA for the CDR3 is TGCGCCAGCAGCCTATTAGCGGGAGGTGGCACAGATACGCAGTATTTT.

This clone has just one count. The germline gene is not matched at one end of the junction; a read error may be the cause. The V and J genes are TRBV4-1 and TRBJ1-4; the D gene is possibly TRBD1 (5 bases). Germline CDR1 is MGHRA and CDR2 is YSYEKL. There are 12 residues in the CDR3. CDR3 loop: CASSRWGVPPIF. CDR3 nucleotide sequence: TGCGCCAGCAGCCGCTGGGGGGTTCCCCCTATTTTT.

The CDR3 loop is CASSQGSRAGALDTQYF. CDR3 DNA: TGTGCCAGCAGCCAGGGTAGTAGGGCCGGTGCTCTAGATACGCAGTATTTT. This sequence joins TRBV5-6 and TRBJ2-3; TRBD1 might be the D (5 bases). The ends were cut back, 4 bases at V and 5 bases at J, with 23 bases in the middle. CDR1 SGHDT and CDR2 YYEEEE come from the germline V gene. The CDR3 sequence is 17 residues long.

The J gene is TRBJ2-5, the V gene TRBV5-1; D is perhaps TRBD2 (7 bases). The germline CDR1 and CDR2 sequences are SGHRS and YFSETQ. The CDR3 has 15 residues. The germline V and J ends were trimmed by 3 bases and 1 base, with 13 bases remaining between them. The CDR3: CASSWGGSGQETQYF. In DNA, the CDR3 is TGCGCCAGCAGCTGGGGGGGCAGTGGCCAAGAGACCCAGTACTTC.